This T cell receptor beta chain was obtained from a study of cytomegalovirus exposure and HLA in healthy donors listed by TCRdb under 2017. As for the study more broadly: An earlier analysis of roughly 630 of the donors reported about 290 Gb of sequence data and some 120 million unique TCR beta sequences from about 179 million T cells. The study aimed to test whether signatures of past pathogen exposure could be identified by cataloging public T cell receptors. Among almost 400 genotyped donors of the cohort, an average of about 240,000 unique TCR beta nucleotide sequences were sequenced per donor, 15% to 20% of them non-productive. Donor age, sex, ethnicity and CMV serostatus were collected together with the repertoire data. A later genetic analysis used genome-wide SNP genotypes for 398 of the 666 donors, treating that subset as a discovery cohort. Typing coverage varied by locus: roughly 629-640 donors for A, B, C, DRB1 and DQB1; approximately 500 for DQA1; approximately 610 for DPA1; 400 to 480 for DPB1. A separate validation cohort of over 95 different subjects was used in addition to the roughly 640-subject first cohort. The study used immunosequencing to profile the T cell repertoires of approximately 640 subjects and linked those repertoires to cytomegalovirus serostatus. Of the roughly 400 genotyped donors, approximately 81% were placed in the genetic ancestry cluster associated with self-reported Caucasian donors. To predict cytomegalovirus infection status, the study brought together high-throughput TCR immunosequencing, statistical association of individual TCRs with disease status, and machine learning. About 320 gigabases of sequencing data and some 85 million unique TCR sequences were included in an early release covering 550 to 800 HLA-typed donors. Every discovery cohort repertoire had been produced on one sequencing platform. An earlier analysis of fewer than 750 of the donors used high-throughput TCR beta sequencing to judge whether each TCR beta V gene segment behaved as functional or pseudogenic. Rather than drawing on any new phenotypic data, the later analysis identified candidate immune exposures from TCR beta sequences and the way those sequences occurred across donors. In a later analysis, previously published TCR beta repertoires from several hundred donors were re-analyzed and high-resolution HLA genotyping was added so that TCR occurrence patterns could be studied. About five DR-DQ haplotypes were treated as single units for association and clustering because of strong linkage in the cohort. HLA typing included class I and class II loci at four-digit resolution. Beyond this particular receptor, the publication reports: In vitro tests confirmed that a few of the cytomegalovirus-associated TCR beta chains recognize cytomegalovirus antigens. In the study, approximately 150 TCR beta chains were listed as associated with cytomegalovirus. When HLA alleles, especially DR and DQ, strongly co-occurred, TCR associations were difficult to assign to individual alleles. In a later analysis, TCR association rates were found to vary across HLA loci, with the most associated TCRs seen for DRB1 alleles and the fewest for HLA-C alleles. Most CMV-associated TCR beta chains appeared to be HLA-restricted in a later analysis, and the HLA associations seemed to be driven largely by CMV exposure. The presence/absence analyses assumed that sequencing depth was roughly uniform across donors, and that assumption may not be true. HLA typing was unavailable for some donors at each locus, so association tests used only the typed subset. At a false discovery rate of 0.05, a later analysis linked 15,000 to 20,000 TCR beta sequences to specific HLA alleles. According to a later analysis, parvovirus B19, influenza, CMV and Epstein-Barr virus appeared linked to several top co-occurrence clusters. Some IMGT-functional V segments, including TRBV6-2 and TRBV6-3, could not be distinguished by the 87-base-pair reads and were therefore excluded. A group of highly shared sequence variants was considered likely to be a technical artifact of the sequencing pipeline. It was suggested by the authors that the approach could potentially be generalized to other disease states and immunological phenotypes. A further reported finding was that TCR beta sequences accurately predicted the HLA-A and HLA-B alleles for most subjects in the first cohort. The only immune exposure information available for the cohort was CMV serostatus. The classifier was reported to diagnose cytomegalovirus status with high specificity and sensitivity in both the original cohort and the validation cohort. In an earlier analysis of some 540 of the donors, most TCR beta V segments appeared in productive rearrangements about 87% or about 30% of the time, broadly matching IMGT annotations. A later genetic analysis associated a missense DCLRE1C variant with V-gene and J-gene trimming of TCR beta chains, and an independent cohort replicated the association. Because counts were too low, about 15 rarely observed V segments, including chromosome 9 orphons, were left out of the earlier analysis of a few hundred of the donors. In this cohort, only TCR beta chains were sequenced, and detectable features were limited by the absence of alpha or paired-chain data. A later genetic analysis reported fewer N-insertions in productive TCRs among donors in an Asian-associated ancestry cluster than the roughly 690-donor mean. A later analysis found that HLA-associated TCR beta chains were more clonally expanded and had lower generation probabilities than equally common non-associated chains. Correlated functional status among segregating V segments might reflect linkage disequilibrium, but an unknown experimental factor could not be ruled out. Most TCR sequences were seen in very few donors, while some public TCRs were found in many individuals.

Receptor libraries were prepared by the immunoSEQ multiplex PCR assay. The multiplex PCR relied on a mix of 60 forward primers for TCR Vbeta segments and 13 reverse primers for TCR Jbeta segments. The CDR3 region of rearranged TCR beta genes was amplified from genomic DNA with a multiplex PCR assay. The Illumina HiSeq System was used to sequence the amplified TCR beta libraries as 87-base-pair reads. The study's processing was this. Across the 700 or so repertoires, a later analysis counted 78 million or so unique TCR beta chains, approximately 10 million of which were shared by at least two donors. Raw reads were error-corrected and collapsed into unique sequences with a nearest-neighbor algorithm that merged closely related sequences to remove PCR and sequencing errors. Alignment of CDR3 sequences to IMGT reference sequences was used to assign V, D and J gene segments. Each retained sequence needed at least a six-nucleotide match to both a V gene segment and a J gene segment. A rearrangement counted as productive if the CDR3 had no stop codons and remained in frame with V and J, and every other rearrangement counted as non-productive. CDR3 was defined according to IMGT convention as the region running from the second conserved V-encoded cysteine to the conserved J-encoded phenylalanine. The earlier analysis of 500 to 600 of the donors excluded sequences that lacked an unambiguous match to a single V gene segment. An earlier analysis of several hundred of the donors called V segments functional above 56.7% productive rearrangements and segregating when the between-donor standard deviation exceeded 5%. To diagnose cytomegalovirus status from the catalog of TCR beta chain sequences, a statistical classification framework was built. A later analysis assigned V and J genes by comparing TCR nucleotide sequences with IMGT/GENE-DB human TR gene sequences. Using the TCRdist pipeline, a later analysis assigned CDR3 sequences along with most-parsimonious VDJ recombination scenarios. In a later analysis, each TCR beta chain was defined by its CDR3 amino acid sequence together with its V-gene family, and reads lacking a unique V-gene family were excluded. As a way to deal with suspected cross-contamination and a sequencing artifact, a later analysis dropped 640 or so nucleotide sequences that were highly shared and had low generation probability. In a later analysis, a clonal expansion index was calculated for each public chain from normalized within-repertoire ranks of inferred template counts. In a later analysis, generation probabilities were computed using a VDJ recombination model fitted to out-of-frame rearrangements, and the results were checked against IGoR. A later analysis scored TCR-TCR, TCR-HLA and TCR-CMV co-occurrence with hypergeometric tests, applying a repertoire-size bias correction to TCR pairs. To estimate false discovery rates, a later analysis permuted the HLA or CMV assignments 20 times. In a later analysis, co-occurring TCRs were grouped with DBSCAN, and TCRdist sequence similarity was added when clustering was performed within HLA-allele-positive subsets. Co-occurrence clustering excluded repertoires with fewer than 30,000 or more than 120,000 public chains, plus five with anomalous nucleotide sharing. TCRdb obtained this table from immuneACCESS and retained in-frame rearrangements with V and J assigned. These tables miss some clones; where compared with another copy, unresolved V genes account for less than half of the shortfall, and the remainder is unexplained. V, J and clone size were drawn from that table, and D and trimming were deduced from the DNA. The sample has about 160,000 clones on record, approximately 82% of them singletons. In total, the top ten clones hold 4% to 5.5% of the sample.

The cohort was made up of 666 healthy bone marrow donors. At the time of sampling, every cohort member was nominally healthy, though immune exposures that went unrecorded were likely present. The donor tested CMV seronegative and was one of the 352 seronegative cohort members. Each donor provided a peripheral blood sample, and peripheral blood mononuclear cells were used for TCR beta sequencing. Genomic DNA was extracted from the blood cell samples with the Qiagen DNeasy Blood Extraction Kit. A word on this clone: The antigen it binds to is not known. No clone much larger than this one lies a single base away; base qualities are absent.

Trimming takes 5 bases off V and 5 bases off J; junction bases not matched to a gene: 4. CDR1 is given as MNHEY and CDR2 as SMNVEV, both from the germline V gene (reference sequence). The CDR3 goes from the cysteine to the phenylalanine over 14 residues. Solely the CDR3 DNA is kept, with 42 bases framed from the first base. This chain joins TRBV27 to TRBJ1-4, with TRBD1 identical over 8 junction bases. The sequenced sample consisted of PBMCs. The sequence derives from a male donor in good health and CMV-seronegative. This receptor has the CDR3 CASSRQGKNEKLFF. The bases are TGTGCCAGCAGTCGACAGGGGAAGAATGAAAAACTGTTTTTT.